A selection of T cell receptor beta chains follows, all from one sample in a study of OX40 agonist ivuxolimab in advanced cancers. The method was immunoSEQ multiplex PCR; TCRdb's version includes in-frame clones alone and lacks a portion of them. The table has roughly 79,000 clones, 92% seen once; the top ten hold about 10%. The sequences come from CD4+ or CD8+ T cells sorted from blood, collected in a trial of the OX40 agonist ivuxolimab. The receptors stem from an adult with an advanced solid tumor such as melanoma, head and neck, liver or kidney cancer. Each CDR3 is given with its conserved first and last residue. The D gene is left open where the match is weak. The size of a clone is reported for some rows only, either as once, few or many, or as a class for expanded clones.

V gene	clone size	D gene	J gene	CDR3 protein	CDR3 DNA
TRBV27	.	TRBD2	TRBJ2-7	CASSFSAGGYEQYF	TGTGCCAGCAGTTTCTCAGCGGGGGGCTACGAGCAGTACTTC
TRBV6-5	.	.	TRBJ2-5	CASSAGGLGSETQYF	TGTGCCAGCAGCGCAGGAGGATTGGGGTCAGAGACCCAGTACTTC
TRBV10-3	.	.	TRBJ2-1	CAISEGPAHEQFF	TGTGCCATCAGTGAAGGGCCCGCGCATGAGCAGTTCTTC
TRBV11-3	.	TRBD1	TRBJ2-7	CASSTRGQGGEQYF	TGTGCCAGCAGCACGCGAGGACAGGGGGGCGAGCAGTACTTC
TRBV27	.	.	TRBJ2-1	CASSIAAGYNEQFF	TGTGCCAGCAGCATAGCGGCGGGTTACAATGAGCAGTTCTTC
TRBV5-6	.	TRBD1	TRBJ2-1	CASRGQGWAYNEQFF	TGTGCCAGCAGAGGACAGGGGTGGGCCTACAATGAGCAGTTCTTC
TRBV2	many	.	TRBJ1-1	CASSELAGNTEAFF	TGTGCCAGCAGTGAACTTGCGGGGAACACTGAAGCTTTCTTT
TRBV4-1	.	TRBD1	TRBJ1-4	CASQGAANEKLFF	TGCGCCAGTCAGGGGGCAGCTAATGAAAAACTGTTTTTT
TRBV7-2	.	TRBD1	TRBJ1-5	CASSLGTGWSNQPQHF	TGTGCCAGCAGCTTAGGGACAGGGTGGAGCAATCAGCCCCAGCATTTT
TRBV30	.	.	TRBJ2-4	CAWGTGGVAKNIQYF	TGTGCCTGGGGAACAGGAGGTGTAGCCAAAAACATTCAGTACTTC
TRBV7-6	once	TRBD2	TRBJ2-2	CASSPNSLAGGNTGELFF	TGTGCCAGCAGCCCGAACTCCCTAGCGGGGGGGAACACCGGGGAGCTGTTTTTT
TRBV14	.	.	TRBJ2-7	CASSQDWHRDGYEQYF	TGTGCCAGCAGCCAAGATTGGCACCGCGACGGGTACGAGCAGTACTTC
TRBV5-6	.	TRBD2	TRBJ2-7	CASSWGTSYEQYF	TGTGCCAGCAGCTGGGGGACTAGCTACGAGCAGTACTTC
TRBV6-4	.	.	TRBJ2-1	CASSGAAGGDEQFF	TGTGCCAGCAGTGGGGCAGCCGGGGGCGATGAGCAGTTCTTC
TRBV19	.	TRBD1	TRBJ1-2	CATWTGYGYTF	TGTGCCACGTGGACAGGGTATGGCTACACCTTC
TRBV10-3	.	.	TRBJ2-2	CAISDGVGELFF	TGTGCCATCAGTGATGGGGTCGGGGAGCTGTTTTTT
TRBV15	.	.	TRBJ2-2	CATSRDRVGAGELFF	TGTGCCACCAGCAGAGATAGGGTGGGGGCCGGGGAGCTGTTTTTT
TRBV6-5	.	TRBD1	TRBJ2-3	CASSYGTGGADTQYF	TGTGCCAGCAGTTACGGGACAGGGGGCGCAGATACGCAGTATTTT
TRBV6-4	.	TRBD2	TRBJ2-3	CASSEAGGPTDTQYF	TGTGCCAGCAGTGAAGCGGGGGGGCCCACAGATACGCAGTATTTT
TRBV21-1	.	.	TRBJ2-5	CASSKALIPGPRVETQYF	TGTGCCAGCAGCAAGGCACTGATTCCGGGGCCCCGGGTAGAGACCCAGTACTTC
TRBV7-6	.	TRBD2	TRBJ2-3	CASSFSSGGPPNTQYF	TGTGCCAGCAGCTTCTCTAGCGGGGGTCCACCAAATACGCAGTATTTT
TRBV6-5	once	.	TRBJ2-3	CASRTIDRTKDTQYF	TGTGCCAGCAGGACGATAGACAGGACGAAAGATACGCAGTATTTT
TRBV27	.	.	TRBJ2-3	CASNPVVGTQYF	TGTGCCAGCAATCCCGTGGTCGGTACGCAGTATTTT
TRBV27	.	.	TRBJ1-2	CASSIAGADGYTF	TGTGCCAGCAGTATAGCAGGGGCGGATGGCTACACCTTC
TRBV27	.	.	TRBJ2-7	CASVGSGWYEQYF	TGTGCCAGCGTGGGCTCGGGATGGTACGAGCAGTACTTC
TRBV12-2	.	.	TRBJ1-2	CASRLVRDRDYGYTF	TGTGCAAGTCGCTTAGTAAGGGACAGAGACTATGGCTACACCTTC
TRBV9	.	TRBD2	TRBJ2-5	CASSRLAGGYETQYF	TGTGCCAGCAGCCGACTAGCGGGGGGGTACGAGACCCAGTACTTC
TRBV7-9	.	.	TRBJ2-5	CASSSTTKETQYF	TGTGCCAGCAGCTCGACCACAAAAGAGACCCAGTACTTC
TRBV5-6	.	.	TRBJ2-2	CASSLVSNTGELFF	TGTGCCAGCAGCTTGGTTTCGAACACCGGGGAGCTGTTTTTT
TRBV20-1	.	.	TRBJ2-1	CSALSSSEQFF	TGCAGTGCCCTCTCTAGCAGTGAGCAGTTCTTC
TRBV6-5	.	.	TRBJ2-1	CASSMGLLSEQFF	TGTGCCAGTTCCATGGGGCTTCTCTCTGAGCAGTTCTTC
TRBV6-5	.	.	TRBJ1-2	CASSYSEGMAYGYTF	TGTGCCAGCAGTTACTCCGAAGGGATGGCCTATGGCTACACCTTC
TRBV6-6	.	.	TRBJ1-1	CASSFGGSGTEAFF	TGTGCCAGCAGTTTCGGGGGCTCAGGCACTGAAGCTTTCTTT
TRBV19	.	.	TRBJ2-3	CASSILSAADTQYF	TGTGCCAGTAGTATCCTAAGCGCGGCAGATACGCAGTATTTT
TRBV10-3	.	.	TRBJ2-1	CAISESYRGAYNEQFF	TGTGCCATCAGTGAGTCTTATCGTGGGGCCTACAATGAGCAGTTCTTC
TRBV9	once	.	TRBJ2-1	CASSVVGGAENEQFF	TGTGCCAGCAGCGTAGTTGGGGGCGCGGAGAATGAGCAGTTCTTC
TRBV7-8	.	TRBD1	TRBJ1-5	CASSHAQGDSNQPQHF	TGTGCCAGCTCCCATGCGCAGGGGGATAGCAATCAGCCCCAGCATTTT
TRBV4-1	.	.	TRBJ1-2	CASSQDPGDNGYTF	TGCGCCAGCAGCCAAGATCCGGGGGATAACGGCTACACCTTC
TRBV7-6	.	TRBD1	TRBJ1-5	CASSSGQGPNQPQHF	TGTGCCAGCAGCTCGGGACAGGGGCCCAATCAGCCCCAGCATTTT
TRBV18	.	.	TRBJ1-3	CASSPGPGAGNTIYF	TGTGCCAGCTCACCCGGGCCAGGGGCTGGAAACACCATATATTTT
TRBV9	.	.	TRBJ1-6	CASSVDSVVDNSPLHF	TGTGCCAGCAGCGTAGATTCGGTTGTCGATAATTCACCCCTCCACTTT
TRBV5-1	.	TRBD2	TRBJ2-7	CASRFGQGAGYEQYF	TGCGCCAGCAGATTCGGGCAGGGAGCGGGGTACGAGCAGTACTTC
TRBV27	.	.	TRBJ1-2	CASSLDRNNYGYTF	TGTGCCAGCAGCCTGGACAGAAACAACTATGGCTACACCTTC
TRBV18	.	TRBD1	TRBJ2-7	CASSPPDRITIYEQYF	TGTGCCAGCTCACCACCGGACAGGATCACGATTTACGAGCAGTACTTC
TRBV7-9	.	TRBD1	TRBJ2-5	CASSESGQGAGETQYF	TGTGCCAGCAGCGAATCCGGACAGGGGGCGGGGGAGACCCAGTACTTC